The 21 T cell receptor beta chains listed next were all sequenced from one sample in a study of T cells after yellow fever vaccination. TCRdb called the 5' RACE reads again in MiXCR, with one record for every CDR3 protein. The sample carries roughly 310,000 distinct CDR3 sequences, 8.7% recorded once. The source was PBMCs, collected on the day of the first yellow fever vaccination. All receptors derive from a man aged 18-30 years who received the YFV17D yellow fever vaccine.

The V call is TRBV7-2, the J call TRBJ2-2; 9 nucleotides match TRBD2. This CDR3 is 17 amino acids long. Germline V gene data show CDR1 as SGHTA and CDR2 as FQGNSA. J was trimmed by 7 bases and V by 0 bases; bases with no gene match: 9. This CDR3 reads CASSLASGGDVNGELFF. The CDR3 coding sequence is TGTGCCAGCAGCTTAGCTAGCGGGGGTGACGTCAACGGGGAGCTGTTTTTT.

This clonotype has only a few counts. The V call is TRBV20-1, the J call TRBJ2-1; maybe TRBD1 (8 bases). V shed 0 bases and J shed 2 bases, with 17 bases lying between them. The germline V gene has CDR1 DFQATT and CDR2 SNEGSKA (reference sequence). The length of the CDR3 is 17 residues. This CDR3 reads CSARDGERGQAYNEQFF. The DNA of the CDR3 is TGCAGTGCTAGAGACGGTGAGCGGGGACAGGCCTACAATGAGCAGTTCTTC.

This clonotype was picked up many times. The CDR3 reads CASSLPTAGNTIYF. Here the CDR3 DNA reads TGTGCCAGCAGCCTCCCGACAGCCGGAAACACCATATATTTT. The J gene is TRBJ1-3, the V gene TRBV3-1; possible D gene TRBD1, 5 bases. The CDR3 is 14 amino acids. CDR1 LGHDT and CDR2 YNNKEL come from the germline V gene (reference sequence). Trimming shortened V by 4 bases and J by 4 bases, and 11 bases separated the two germline ends.

This clonotype has just a few counts. This sequence joins TRBV20-1 and TRBJ2-3; no definite D call. The CDR3 has 14 amino acids. Per germline, CDR1 DFQATT and CDR2 SNEGSKA (reference sequence). V lost 4 bases and J 2 bases, leaving 13 bases between the germline ends. CDR3 in amino acids: CSAMPPHFTDTQYF. CDR3 bases: TGCAGTGCTATGCCCCCGCATTTCACAGATACGCAGTATTTT.

The genes are TRBV7-2 and TRBJ1-5; 7 positions match TRBD1. The V and J ends lost 5 bases and 3 bases, in that order; junction bases with no gene match: 7. This CDR3 is built from 15 residues. Per germline, CDR1 SGHTA and CDR2 FQGNSA. The CDR3 loop is CASSMADRSNQPQHF. The CDR3 nucleotides read TGTGCCAGCAGCATGGCGGACAGGTCCAATCAGCCCCAGCATTTT.

This clonotype was observed a handful of times. The J gene is TRBJ2-2, the V gene TRBV7-2, with TRBD1 matching 7 bases. Trimming took 2 bases from V and 1 from J; bases not matched to a gene: 22. Germline V gene lookup returns CDR1 SGHTA and CDR2 FQGNSA. The CDR3 is 22 amino acids. The CDR3 protein is CASSLYLIGLRQGTMNTGELFF. For the CDR3, the DNA is TGTGCCAGCAGCTTATACCTCATTGGGCTCAGACAGGGAACAATGAACACCGGGGAGCTGTTTTTT. The full variable domain, completed using reference TRBV7-2 and TRBJ2-2, is GAGVSQSPSNKVTEKGKDVELRCDPISGHTALYWYRQSLGQGLEFLIYFQGNSAPDKSGLPSDRFSAERTGGSVSTLTIQRTQQEDSAVYLCASSLYLIGLRQGTMNTGELFFGEGSRLTVL.

The gene calls are TRBV29-1 and TRBJ2-2, with 9 bases identical to TRBD1. The CDR3 spans 14 residues. V was clipped by 7 bases and J by 4 bases; unmatched bases: 7. CDR1 SQVTM and CDR2 ANQGSEA come from the germline V gene. CDR3 DNA: TGCAGCGCTGACGGACAGGGGTCCACCGGGGAGCTGTTTTTT. Its protein product is CSADGQGSTGELFF.

In this sample, this clonotype turned up many times. The chain employs TRBV6-5 and TRBJ2-7, with D possibly being TRBD1 or TRBD2 (6 bases each). The CDR3 covers 14 residues. Germline lookup yields CDR1 MNHEY and CDR2 SVGAGI. V lost 4 bases and J lost 3, with 13 bases in between. The CDR3 DNA sequence: TGTGCCAGCAGTTCGGGGAGGACAGTCTACGAGCAGTACTTC. Its protein product is CASSSGRTVYEQYF.

This chain joins TRBV7-2 and TRBJ1-1; TRBD1 matches at 9 bases. The CDR3 is 15 residues long. Germline V gene lookup returns CDR1 SGHTA and CDR2 FQGNSA. The junction had 9 bases not matched to a gene; V was cut back by 5 bases and J by 5 bases. CDR3 nucleotide sequence: TGTGCCAGCAGCCGGGGACAGGGAGTTTTAACTGAAGCTTTCTTT. Translation gives CASSRGQGVLTEAFF. Filled out from reference TRBV7-2 and TRBJ1-1, the complete variable domain reads GAGVSQSPSNKVTEKGKDVELRCDPISGHTALYWYRQSLGQGLEFLIYFQGNSAPDKSGLPSDRFSAERTGGSVSTLTIQRTQQEDSAVYLCASSRGQGVLTEAFFGQGTRLTVV.

A few counts support this clonotype. This chain joins TRBV27 and TRBJ2-2; unclear D gene. The V end lost 5 bases, the J end lost 0 bases, and 13 bases lay between the germline ends. The CDR3 sequence is 16 residues long. CDR1 and CDR2 (germline): MNHEY, SMNVEV (reference sequence). CDR3 DNA sequence: TGTGCCAGCAGTCACGGATCCCGTCCGAACACCGGGGAGCTGTTTTTT. Protein sequence: CASSHGSRPNTGELFF.

This rearrangement joins TRBV10-3 to TRBJ2-3, with TRBD2 matching 16 bases. This CDR3 is built from 18 residues. Germline V lookup: CDR1 ENHRY, CDR2 SYGVKD. The junction had 6 bases not matched to a gene; V was cut back by 6 bases and J by 0 bases. The DNA of the CDR3 is TGTGCCATCAGGCCGGGACTAGCGGGGGGGCATAGCACAGATACGCAGTATTTT. It is translated as CAIRPGLAGGHSTDTQYF.

This chain connects TRBV2 to TRBJ2-2, with 7 bases lining up with TRBD2. Per the germline V gene, CDR1 is SNHLY and CDR2 is FYNNEI. The CDR3 covers 13 residues. The J segment lost 6 bases and the V segment lost 7 bases, leaving 5 bases of the junction unmatched. The CDR3 sequence is CASIAGEAGELFF. The CDR3, as DNA: TGTGCCAGCATTGCGGGAGAGGCCGGGGAGCTGTTTTTT.

This clonotype was found a few times. The J gene is TRBJ1-1, the V gene TRBV7-2, with D possibly matching TRBD1 (6 bases). CDR1 is SGHTA and CDR2 is FQGNSA in the germline V gene. The V and J ends lost 4 bases and 3 bases respectively, with 18 bases between them. The CDR3 has 16 amino acids. The CDR3 DNA is TGTGCCAGCAGCTCGGGACTGGGGGCGAGGTACACTGAAGCTTTCTTT. The encoded protein is CASSSGLGARYTEAFF.

This chain uses TRBV19 with TRBJ2-4; 9 nucleotides match TRBD1. This CDR3 is built from 13 residues. Per germline, CDR1 LNHDA and CDR2 SQIVND (reference sequence). V lost 6 bases, J lost 6 bases, and 3 bases stayed unmatched. The CDR3 nucleotides are TGTGCCAGTAGGACAGGGGGTGGAAACATTCAGTACTTC. Translating it yields CASRTGGGNIQYF. The whole variable domain, remainder taken from reference TRBV19 and TRBJ2-4, is DGGITQSPKYLFRKEGQNVTLSCEQNLNHDAMYWYRQDPGQGLRLIYYSQIVNDFQKGDIAEGYSVSREKKESFPLTVTSAQKNPTAFYLCASRTGGGNIQYFGAGTRLSVL.

The chain couples TRBV29-1 to TRBJ2-5; D not resolved. CDR1 is SQVTM and CDR2 is ANQGSEA in the germline V gene. The germline V and J ends were trimmed by 5 bases and 0 bases, with 16 bases remaining between them. The CDR3 runs 15 residues. The CDR3 reads CSVWNRSGYQETQYF. CDR3 coding DNA: TGCAGCGTTTGGAATCGCAGTGGGTACCAAGAGACCCAGTACTTC.

V gene TRBV10-3 combines with J gene TRBJ2-2; D might be TRBD1 (6 bases). The V gene's germline CDR1 is ENHRY and CDR2 SYGVKD. Trimming stripped 7 bases from V and 6 bases from J, with 18 bases between. CDR3 length: 15 amino acids. The CDR3 loop is CAITESRRGPGELFF. The CDR3 region has the DNA TGTGCCATCACCGAATCCCGCAGGGGCCCCGGGGAGCTGTTTTTT.

This clonotype has only a few counts. The chain employs TRBV5-6 and TRBJ2-7; perhaps TRBD2 as D (6 bases). V shed 4 bases and J shed 3 bases, with 14 bases lying between them. Looked up from germline, CDR1 is SGHDT and CDR2 is YYEEEE. This CDR3 comprises 14 residues. CDR3 bases: TGTGCCAGCAGCCTTAGGGGCGGGGACTACGAGCAGTACGTC. Translation: CASSLRGGDYEQYV.

This clonotype has only a few counts. The rearrangement links TRBV9 to TRBJ2-2; D not resolved. This CDR3 comprises 12 residues. The V end lost 3 bases, the J end lost 11 bases, and 11 bases lay between the germline ends. CDR1 is SGDLS, CDR2 YYNGEE, per germline. The CDR3 sequence: CASSASQFELFF. DNA for the CDR3: TGTGCCAGCAGCGCAAGTCAGTTCGAGCTGTTTTTT.

The chain recombines TRBV4-1 with TRBJ2-2, with 8 positions matching TRBD1. J was trimmed by 3 bases and V by 7 bases; bases with no gene match: 22. This CDR3 region has 20 residues. Germline CDR1 and CDR2: MGHRA and YSYEKL. As DNA, the CDR3 is TGCGCCAGCACCCCCCGAGAGGACCGGACAGGGAGAGGCGACACCGGGGAGCTGTTTTTT. Its protein is CASTPREDRTGRGDTGELFF.

This sequence joins TRBV20-1 and TRBJ1-5; D possibly corresponds to TRBD1 (6 bases). V was trimmed by 5 bases and J by 6 bases, leaving 11 bases between them. Germline CDR1 reads DFQATT; CDR2 reads SNEGSKA (reference sequence). The CDR3 runs to 12 residues. The CDR3 nucleotides read TGCAGTGCTCAGGGGCTGGGTCAGCCCCAGCATTTT. Its protein product is CSAQGLGQPQHF.

This clonotype was counted only a few times. The chain is built from TRBV7-2 and TRBJ2-5, with TRBD2 matching 11 bases. The CDR3 has 16 residues. V lost 4 bases to trimming and J lost 0 bases; unmatched junction nucleotides: 4. From germline, CDR1 is SGHTA and CDR2 FQGNSA. CDR3 nucleotide sequence: TGTGCCAGCAGCTCCAGACTAGCGGGACACCAAGAGACCCAGTACTTC. Its protein product is CASSSRLAGHQETQYF. Full variable domain (rest looked up from reference TRBV7-2 and TRBJ2-5): GAGVSQSPSNKVTEKGKDVELRCDPISGHTALYWYRQSLGQGLEFLIYFQGNSAPDKSGLPSDRFSAERTGGSVSTLTIQRTQQEDSAVYLCASSSRLAGHQETQYFGPGTRLLVL.